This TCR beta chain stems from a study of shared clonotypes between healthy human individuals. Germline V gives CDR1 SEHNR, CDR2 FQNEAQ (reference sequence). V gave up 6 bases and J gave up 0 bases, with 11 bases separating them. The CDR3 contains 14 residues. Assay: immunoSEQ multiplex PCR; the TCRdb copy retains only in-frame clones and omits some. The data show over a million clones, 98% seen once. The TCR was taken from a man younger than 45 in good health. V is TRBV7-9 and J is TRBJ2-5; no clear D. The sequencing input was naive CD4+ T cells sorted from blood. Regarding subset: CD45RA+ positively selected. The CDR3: CASSMSQNQETQYF. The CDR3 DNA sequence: TGTGCCAGCAGTATGAGTCAGAACCAAGAGACCCAGTACTTC.